The 5 T cell receptor beta chains given below trace back to one sample, sequenced in a study of shared clonotypes between healthy human individuals (dated by TCRdb to 2018 to 2020). CD8 naive samples were obtained by positive selection for CCR7 among CD45RO-negative cells, yielding a CD45RA+CCR7+ population from which TemRA cells were excluded. Library creation used the immunoSEQ multiplex PCR assay. TCRdb obtained this table from immuneACCESS and retained in-frame rearrangements with V and J assigned. These tables miss some clones; where compared with another copy, unresolved V genes account for less than half of the shortfall, and the remainder is unexplained. The sample data list 650,000 to 800,000 clones, and about 91% of these were observed just once. The ten top clones hold roughly 22% of the sample. Material: naive CD8+ T cells sorted from blood. The cell subset or site label for this specimen denotes: CD45RA+CCR7+. These receptors originate from a man aged 25 to 40 in good health.

The V and J genes are TRBV7-9 and TRBJ1-4; D gene uncertain. V dropped 4 bases and J dropped 1 base, with 10 bases sitting between them. Per germline, CDR1 SEHNR and CDR2 FQNEAQ (reference sequence). The CDR3 covers 15 residues. CDR3 in amino acids: CASSSKSLTNEKLFF. CDR3 coding DNA: TGTGCCAGCAGCTCGAAGAGCCTAACTAATGAAAAACTGTTTTTT.

This clone was recorded once. The chain joins TRBV6-4 to TRBJ1-2; 7 bases line up with TRBD1. After removal of 6 bases from V and 7 bases from J, the junction contained 8 bases not matched to a gene. The germline V gene encodes CDR1 MRHNA and CDR2 SNTAGT. The CDR3 sequence is 13 residues long. The chain's CDR3 is CASRPGQAAGYTF. CDR3 nucleotide sequence: TGTGCCAGCAGGCCCGGACAGGCCGCTGGCTACACCTTC.

The chain has TRBV6-5 and TRBJ1-1, with D tentatively TRBD1 (5 bases). V lost 6 bases and J 0 bases, leaving 14 bases between the germline ends. The CDR3 has 15 amino acids. The germline CDR1 and CDR2 sequences are MNHEY and SVGAGI. The CDR3 DNA sequence: TGTGCCAGCAGGGACGCCGGGACGGTGAACACTGAAGCTTTCTTT. Residues: CASRDAGTVNTEAFF.

The rearrangement joins TRBV4-1 to TRBJ2-3, with 8 bases lining up with TRBD1. Germline V CDR1 and CDR2: MGHRA, YSYEKL. This CDR3 contains 17 residues. V dropped 1 base and J dropped 4; count of bases not matched to a gene: 10. As DNA, the CDR3 is TGCGCCAGCAGCCAAGCCAGGACAGGGAGTAGGGCAGATACGCAGTATTTT. Its translation: CASSQARTGSRADTQYF.

The rearrangement links TRBV13 to TRBJ2-3; 7 bases match TRBD2. There are 16 residues in the CDR3. Trimming at V came to 0 bases and at J to 0 bases, leaving 3 bases not matched to a gene. CDR1 and CDR2 (germline): PRHDT, FYEKMQ (reference sequence). The CDR3 bases are TGTGCCAGCAGCTTAGGATCTAGCGGTAGCACAGATACGCAGTATTTT. It yields the protein CASSLGSSGSTDTQYF.